A selection of T cell receptor beta chains follows, all from one sample in a study of OX40 agonist ivuxolimab in advanced cancers. This table comes from immunoSEQ multiplex PCR, and its TCRdb copy is limited to in-frame clones, with some not included. The sample contains 60,000 to 80,000 clones, approximately 82% of which appear only once. The sample here was CD4+ or CD8+ T cells sorted from blood, taken in a trial of the OX40 agonist ivuxolimab. These receptors came from an adult with an advanced solid tumor such as melanoma, head and neck, liver or kidney cancer. Both conserved end residues are part of each CDR3.

TRBV4-2,CASSQAAGSGNTIYF
TRBV7-9,CASSSYDREGYF
TRBV29-1,CSVDGAQGRGETQYF
TRBV19,CAVGGANYGYTF
TRBV10-2,CASSKTDTGELFF
TRBV9,CASSVQSISTSGRFNEQFF
TRBV2,CASSPGLATVETQYF
TRBV19,CASGSKNYGYTF
TRBV7-7,CASSFGVAAYNEQFF
TRBV30,CAWRGLAGGWGEQFF
TRBV7-3,CASSRNGGMNTEAFF
TRBV18,CASSPPDRRDLNTEAFF
TRBV7-2,CASSPLWRGAETQYF
TRBV7-8,CASSLTLSVPDEQFF
TRBV5-6,CASSSDPGGYNEQFF
TRBV7-2,CASRKGQDPYNEQFF
TRBV7-9,CASSLGSMGVDTQYF
TRBV28,CASSRDSYNEKLFF
TRBV5-1,CASSHNRGIAGLETQYF
TRBV10-3,CATLGVFPYGYTF
TRBV21-1,CASSTLGRDEQYF
TRBV5-5,CASSWAGAVTGELFF
TRBV6-5,CASRRDTSAFF
TRBV6-4,CASSDSSKRTEAFF
TRBV30,CAWSVRGLSSYNEQFF
TRBV11-3,CASSLGVWDTQYF
TRBV5-5,CASSSILGRGKNIQYF
TRBV28,CASSLLLFTTAEGNEQFF
TRBV7-3,CASSSRDPTVYGYTF
TRBV23-1,CASSQTGGRYEQYF
TRBV2,CASSPYDRGTQYF
TRBV6-6,CASSIGTSGIYEQYF
TRBV10-3,CAISESVDEQYF
TRBV5-1,CASSSLGGSAEAFF
TRBV7-2,CASSPPMGNNEQFF
TRBV27,CASSREGRTGDGYGYTF
TRBV11-3,CASSPGAGYTEAFF
TRBV28,CASSFQGVGAYEQYF
TRBV19,CASSRLAGQSYNEQFF
TRBV28,CASSFSRGGYGLFF
TRBV28,CASSPVGHNTEAFF
TRBV2,CASSGSRVAGYTF
TRBV5-4,CASSQTGLDEKLFF
TRBV5-6,CASSLRTGRDEQYF
TRBV5-1,CASSSGTSGSGGWNEQFF
TRBV18,CASSLGQGLNTEAFF
TRBV10-2,CASSDSLYEQYF
TRBV7-8,CASSPNIWQASYNEQFF
TRBV7-2,CASSLVLGQGATRTEAFF
TRBV28,CASSQSGTGGYEQYF
TRBV14,CASSRLTSGSYNEQFF
TRBV29-1,CSVVPGGVGTDTQYF
TRBV18,CASSPLDESYEQYF
TRBV9,CASSAGTGLSSGANVLTF